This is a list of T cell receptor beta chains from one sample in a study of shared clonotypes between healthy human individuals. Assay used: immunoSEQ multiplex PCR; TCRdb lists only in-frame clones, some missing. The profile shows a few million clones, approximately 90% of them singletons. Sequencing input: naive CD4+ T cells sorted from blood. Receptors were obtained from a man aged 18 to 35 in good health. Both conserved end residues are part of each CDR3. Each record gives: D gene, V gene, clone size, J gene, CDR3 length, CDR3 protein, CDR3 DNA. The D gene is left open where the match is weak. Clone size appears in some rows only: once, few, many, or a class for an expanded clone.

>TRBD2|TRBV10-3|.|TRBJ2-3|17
CAAQESAGGPLSDTQYF
TGTGCCGCTCAGGAATCCGCGGGGGGGCCCCTATCAGATACGCAGTATTTT
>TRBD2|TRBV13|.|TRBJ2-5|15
CASSSERGGRETQYF
TGTGCCAGCAGCTCGGAGCGGGGGGGCCGGGAGACCCAGTACTTC
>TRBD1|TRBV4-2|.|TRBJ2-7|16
CASSQAGTGGTNEQYF
TGTGCCAGCAGCCAAGCCGGGACAGGGGGAACTAACGAGCAGTACTTC
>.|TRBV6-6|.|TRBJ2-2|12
CASRRNTGELFF
TGTGCCAGCAGACGGAACACCGGGGAGCTGTTTTTT
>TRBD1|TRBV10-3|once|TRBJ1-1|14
CAITTDRGSPEAFF
TGTGCCATCACTACGGACAGGGGCAGTCCTGAAGCTTTCTTT
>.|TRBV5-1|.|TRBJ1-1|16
CASSPAGPQMNTEAFF
TGCGCCAGCAGCCCCGCGGGACCTCAGATGAACACTGAAGCTTTCTTT
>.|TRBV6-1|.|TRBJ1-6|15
CASSSETGYNSPLHF
TGTGCCAGCAGTTCAGAAACAGGGTATAATTCACCCCTCCACTTT
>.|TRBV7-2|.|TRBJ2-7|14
CASSPSQGGYEQYF
TGTGCCAGCAGCCCTAGCCAGGGTGGCTACGAGCAGTACTTC
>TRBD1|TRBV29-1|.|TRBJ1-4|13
CSVEDRGGEKLFF
TGCAGCGTTGAGGACAGGGGCGGTGAAAAACTGTTTTTT
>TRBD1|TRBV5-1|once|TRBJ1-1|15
CASSGGQGVNTEAFF
TGCGCCAGCAGCGGTGGACAGGGGGTGAACACTGAAGCTTTCTTT
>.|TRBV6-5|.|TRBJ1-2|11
CASSYGEGYTF
TGTGCCAGCAGTTACGGGGAGGGCTACACCTTC
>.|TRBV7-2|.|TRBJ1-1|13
CASSLEAFSEAFF
TGTGCCAGCAGCTTAGAAGCGTTCTCTGAAGCTTTCTTT
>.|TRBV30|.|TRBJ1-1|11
CAWKAGSGAFF
TGTGCCTGGAAAGCAGGGAGTGGGGCTTTCTTT
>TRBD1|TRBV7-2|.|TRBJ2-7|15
CASSLVGQGAGEQYF
TGTGCCAGCAGCTTAGTAGGGCAGGGGGCTGGAGAGCAGTACTTC
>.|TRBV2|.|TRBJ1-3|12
CASSESSNTIYF
TGTGCCAGCAGTGAAAGCAGCAACACCATATATTTT
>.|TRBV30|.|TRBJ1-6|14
CAWAPGTSRSPLHF
TGTGCCTGGGCTCCCGGGACCAGTCGTTCACCCCTCCACTTT
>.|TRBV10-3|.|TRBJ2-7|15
CAISESVGTPYEQYF
TGTGCCATCAGTGAGTCGGTGGGGACGCCCTACGAGCAGTACTTC
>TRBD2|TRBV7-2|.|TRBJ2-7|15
CASSLLAGDPYEQYF
TGTGCCAGCAGCCTCTTAGCGGGAGATCCCTACGAGCAGTACTTC
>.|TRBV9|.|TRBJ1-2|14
CASSPDSSSYGYTF
TGTGCCAGCAGCCCCGACAGCTCTTCCTATGGCTACACCTTC
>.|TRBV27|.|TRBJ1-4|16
CASSSPSRAQNEKLFF
TGTGCCAGCAGTTCCCCCTCCAGGGCCCAGAATGAAAAACTGTTTTTT
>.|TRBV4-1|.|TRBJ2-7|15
CASSQDMAGWGGQYF
TGCGCCAGCAGCCAAGATATGGCAGGGTGGGGTGGGCAGTACTTC
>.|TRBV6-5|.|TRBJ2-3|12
CASREDTDTQYF
TGTGCCAGCAGGGAGGACACAGATACGCAGTATTTT
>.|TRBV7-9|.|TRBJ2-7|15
CASSGAVPIAYEQYF
TGTGCCAGCAGCGGAGCGGTACCCATCGCCTACGAGCAGTACTTC
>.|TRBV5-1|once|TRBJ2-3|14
CASCRLVSTDTQYF
TGCGCCAGCTGTCGACTAGTTAGCACAGATACGCAGTATTTT
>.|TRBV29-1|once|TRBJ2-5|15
CSVDKSGLPGETQYF
TGCAGCGTTGATAAGTCAGGGCTACCGGGGGAGACCCAGTACTTC
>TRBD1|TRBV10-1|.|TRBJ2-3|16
CANEPRTGQRTDTQYF
TGCGCCAACGAACCCCGGACAGGGCAAAGGACAGATACGCAGTATTTT
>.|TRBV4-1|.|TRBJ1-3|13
CASSHRGVSPSTF
TGCGCCAGCAGCCACCGAGGGGTCTCTCCTTCGACCTTT